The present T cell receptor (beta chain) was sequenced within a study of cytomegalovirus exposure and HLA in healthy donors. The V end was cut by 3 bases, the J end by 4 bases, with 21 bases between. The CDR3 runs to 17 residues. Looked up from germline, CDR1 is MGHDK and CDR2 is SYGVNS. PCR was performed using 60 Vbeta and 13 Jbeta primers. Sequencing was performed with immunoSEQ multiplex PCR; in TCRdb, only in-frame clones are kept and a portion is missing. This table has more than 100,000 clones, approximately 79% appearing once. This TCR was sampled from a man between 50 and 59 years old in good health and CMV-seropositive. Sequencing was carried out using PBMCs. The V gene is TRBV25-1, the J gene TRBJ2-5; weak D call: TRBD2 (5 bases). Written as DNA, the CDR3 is TGTGCCAGCAGTGACCTCCCCGGGGATCTTTTGCGAGAGACCCAGTACTTC. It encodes CASSDLPGDLLRETQYF.